Shown below are 22 T cell receptor beta chains from a single sample sequenced in a study of blood T cell repertoires in COVID-19. Libraries were prepared by immunoSEQ multiplex PCR; TCRdb keeps only in-frame clonotypes and omits some of them. The data hold 200,000 to 300,000 clones, with about 86% observed a single time. The sequencing input was peripheral blood. All receptors derive from a man aged 25 to 40 with active or convalescent COVID-19.

V and J are TRBV9 and TRBJ2-2; 10 positions agree with TRBD1. Germline CDR1 SGDLS, CDR2 YYNGEE. V was pared by 0 bases and J by 6 bases, with 2 bases of the junction left unmatched. There are 15 residues in the CDR3. The CDR3 is CASSVEDRGPGELFF. In DNA form, the CDR3 reads TGTGCCAGCAGCGTAGAAGACAGGGGGCCCGGGGAGCTGTTTTTT.

The rearrangement links TRBV6-5 to TRBJ1-4; the match to TRBD1 covers 9 bases. The CDR3 covers 15 residues. Germline loops: CDR1 MNHEY, CDR2 SVGAGI. The junction had 9 bases not matched to a gene; V was cut back by 5 bases and J by 8 bases. This CDR3 is CASSPSGTGKEKLFF. CDR3 coding DNA: TGTGCCAGCAGTCCTTCCGGGACAGGGAAGGAAAAACTGTTTTTT.

The chain employs TRBV11-2 and TRBJ2-3, with TRBD2 matching over 12 bases. The V segment lost 4 bases and the J segment 2 bases; nucleotides outside the gene matches: 10. The CDR3 has 18 residues. Germline V lookup: CDR1 SGHAT, CDR2 FQNNGV. CDR3 sequence reads: CASSYLAGGFGDTDTQYF. CDR3 in DNA: TGTGCCAGCAGCTATCTAGCGGGGGGGTTTGGGGACACAGATACGCAGTATTTT.

The chain carries TRBV4-1 and TRBJ1-5; D is uncertain. Germline V gene sequence: CDR1 MGHRA, CDR2 YSYEKL. Trimming removed 4 bases at V and 0 bases at J, with 4 bases between. CDR3 length equals 13 residues. The CDR3 sequence: CASSLYSNQPQHF. CDR3 DNA: TGCGCCAGCAGCCTATATAGCAATCAGCCCCAGCATTTT.

The V gene is TRBV11-2, the J gene TRBJ2-5, with 8 bases aligning to TRBD1. CDR1 is SGHAT and CDR2 is FQNNGV in the germline V gene. The CDR3 length is 15 residues. Trimming at V came to 2 bases and at J to 4 bases, leaving 6 bases not matched to a gene. The CDR3 DNA is TGTGCCAGCAGCTTACCAGGGGGCGCGGGAGAGACCCAGTACTTC. This gives the protein CASSLPGGAGETQYF.

The V call is TRBV7-6, the J call TRBJ2-1, with D possibly TRBD2 on 6 matching bases. The CDR3 has 15 amino acids. Trimming shortened V by 3 bases and J by 2 bases, and 11 bases separated the two germline ends. CDR1 is SGHVS and CDR2 is FNYEAQ in the germline V gene. The CDR3 here is CASSFSGTAYNEQFF. The DNA of the CDR3 is TGTGCCAGCAGCTTTTCCGGGACTGCCTACAATGAGCAGTTCTTC.

V and J are TRBV9 and TRBJ2-3; D is perhaps TRBD2 (6 bases). Germline-derived CDR1 and CDR2 are SGDLS and YYNGEE. V was pared by 3 bases and J by 6 bases, with 14 bases between. This CDR3 comprises 14 residues. DNA for the CDR3: TGTGCCAGCAGCGGGAGACCTGGGACTGATACGCAGTATTTT. This codes for CASSGRPGTDTQYF. The full variable domain, completed using reference TRBV9 and TRBJ2-3, is DSGVTQTPKHLITATGQRVTLRCSPRSGDLSVYWYQQSLDQGLQFLIQYYNGEERAKGNILERFSAQQFPDLHSELNLSSLELGDSALYFCASSGRPGTDTQYFGPGTRLTVL.

This rearrangement joins TRBV5-8 to TRBJ1-6; D is uncertain. Germline V CDR1 and CDR2: SGHTS, YDEGEE. Trimming took 2 bases from V and 7 from J, leaving 10 bases between them. The CDR3 loop spans 14 amino acids. CDR3 sequence (DNA): TGTGCCAGCAGCTTTGAGGGCCTAAATTCACCCCTCCACTTT. This gives the protein CASSFEGLNSPLHF.

Written as DNA, the CDR3 is TGTGCCAGCAGCGTAGGCGACGCGGGCACTGAAGCTTTCTTT. It translates to CASSVGDAGTEAFF. This sequence joins TRBV9 and TRBJ1-1; no firm D call. This CDR3 region has 14 residues. With 0 bases removed from V and 4 bases from J, the gap between germline ends came to 10 bases. Germline V gives CDR1 SGDLS, CDR2 YYNGEE.

The V call is TRBV5-4, the J call TRBJ1-1; 10 nucleotides line up with TRBD1. The germline CDR1 and CDR2 sequences are SGHNT and YYREEE (reference sequence). After removal of 2 bases from V and 5 bases from J, the junction contained 6 bases not matched to a gene. The length of the CDR3 is 15 residues. CDR3 in DNA: TGTGCCAGCAGCTTCCCGGGACAGGGGAGGACTGAAGCTTTCTTT. It codes for CASSFPGQGRTEAFF.

The V gene is TRBV5-1, the J gene TRBJ2-1; 10 nucleotides match TRBD1. J was trimmed by 4 bases and V by 4 bases; bases with no gene match: 2. The CDR3 contains 14 residues. The germline gives CDR1 SGHRS, CDR2 YFSETQ. CDR3 region: CASSQGQGYNEQFF. The CDR3 DNA follows: TGCGCCAGCAGCCAGGGACAGGGGTACAATGAGCAGTTCTTC. Based on the CDR3 plus reference TRBV5-1 and TRBJ2-1, the full variable domain is KAGVTQTPRYLIKTRGQQVTLSCSPISGHRSVSWYQQTPGQGLQFLFEYFSETQRNKGNFPGRFSGRQFSNSRSEMNVSTLELGDSALYLCASSQGQGYNEQFFGPGTRLTVL.

This chain uses TRBV5-1 with TRBJ2-3; 8 positions match TRBD2. The V and J ends lost 4 bases and 5 bases, in that order; junction bases with no gene match: 9. The germline V gene has CDR1 SGHRS and CDR2 YFSETQ. The CDR3 is 15 amino acids. CDR3 bases: TGCGCCAGCAGCCTTGTGCGGGGGGTTGAAGATACGCAGTATTTT. Protein product: CASSLVRGVEDTQYF. Full variable domain (rest looked up from reference TRBV5-1 and TRBJ2-3): KAGVTQTPRYLIKTRGQQVTLSCSPISGHRSVSWYQQTPGQGLQFLFEYFSETQRNKGNFPGRFSGRQFSNSRSEMNVSTLELGDSALYLCASSLVRGVEDTQYFGPGTRLTVL.

This chain uses TRBV27 with TRBJ2-7; tentative D call: TRBD1 (6 bases). The V gene lost 5 bases and the J gene lost 7 bases, with 21 bases spanning the gap. The CDR3 consists of 15 residues. In germline, CDR1 is MNHEY, CDR2 SMNVEV (reference sequence). The CDR3 bases are TGTGCCAGCAGTCCTAACAGGGCCAGCATTGATGAGCAGTACTTC. Protein: CASSPNRASIDEQYF.

This sequence joins TRBV10-3 and TRBJ1-1; TRBD1 agrees at 9 bases. This CDR3 is 19 amino acids long. The V gene's germline CDR1 is ENHRY and CDR2 SYGVKD. The V gene end was trimmed by 2 bases and the J gene end by 1 base; junction bases not matched to a gene: 14. CDR3 region: CAISEGHRGPNIPNTEAFF. CDR3 DNA: TGTGCCATCAGTGAGGGCCACAGGGGGCCTAATATACCGAACACTGAAGCTTTCTTT.

The rearrangement links TRBV2 to TRBJ1-1; D is perhaps TRBD1 (5 bases). V lost 2 bases to trimming and J lost 6 bases, with 13 bases between them. There are 14 residues in the CDR3. Looked up from germline, CDR1 is SNHLY and CDR2 is FYNNEI. CDR3 in amino acids: CASSELGLTAEAFF. CDR3 DNA sequence: TGTGCCAGCAGTGAATTGGGCTTGACAGCTGAAGCTTTCTTT.

The chain couples TRBV3-1 (or the pseudogene TRBV3-2) to TRBJ1-6; a weak D match, TRBD1 (5 bases). The V gene's germline CDR1 is LGHDT and CDR2 YNNKEL (reference sequence). With 6 bases removed from V and 6 bases from J, the gap between germline ends came to 18 bases. This CDR3 has 16 amino acids. The CDR3 coding sequence is TGTGCCAGCAGTCCCCTTGGGGCTAGTGGTAATTCACCCCTCCACTTT. Its translation: CASSPLGASGNSPLHF.

The V call is TRBV7-9, the J call TRBJ2-3, with a possible D match to TRBD2 (6 bases). Per germline, CDR1 SEHNR and CDR2 FQNEAQ (reference sequence). The V end was cut by 8 bases, the J end by 2 bases, with 17 bases between. The CDR3 runs to 15 residues. The CDR3 DNA is TGTGCCAGCCACGAACTTAGCGGAAACACAGATACGCAGTATTTT. Its protein product is CASHELSGNTDTQYF.

This rearrangement joins TRBV6-5 to TRBJ2-1, with 9 bases fitting TRBD2. The CDR3 loop spans 14 amino acids. The V segment lost 6 bases and the J segment 5 bases; nucleotides outside the gene matches: 5. Per the germline V gene, CDR1 is MNHEY and CDR2 is SVGAGI. CDR3 region: CASRRLADDNEQFF. CDR3 nucleotide sequence: TGTGCCAGCAGACGACTAGCGGACGACAATGAGCAGTTCTTC.

CDR3 DNA sequence: TGTGCCAGTAGTATCCCGCTAGCGGGGGGTCGAGGGGCGCAGTATTTT. This sequence encodes CASSIPLAGGRGAQYF. The V call is TRBV19, the J call TRBJ2-3; 11 bases line up with TRBD2. The CDR3 has 16 amino acids. V dropped 3 bases and J dropped 10; count of bases not matched to a gene: 12. The germline V gene has CDR1 LNHDA and CDR2 SQIVND (reference sequence).

This chain uses TRBV7-2 with TRBJ2-3, with 7 bases matching TRBD2. After removal of 1 base from V and 0 bases from J, the junction contained 1 base not matched to a gene. This CDR3 comprises 15 residues. Germline V lookup: CDR1 SGHTA, CDR2 FQGNSA. The CDR3 nucleotides read TGTGCCAGCAGCTTAGGGGAGGGGAGCACAGATACGCAGTATTTT. This codes for CASSLGEGSTDTQYF.

This chain uses TRBV4-1 with TRBJ2-1; 8 nucleotides match TRBD1. CDR3 length: 16 amino acids. From germline, CDR1 is MGHRA and CDR2 YSYEKL. The V gene end was trimmed by 3 bases and the J gene end by 7 bases; junction bases not matched to a gene: 11. DNA for the CDR3: TGCGCCAGCAGCCACCTAGGAGATACAGGGGGAAATGAGCAGTTCTTC. It encodes CASSHLGDTGGNEQFF.

The rearrangement links TRBV5-8 to TRBJ1-3; D unresolved. Germline CDR1 SGHTS, CDR2 YDEGEE. This CDR3 spans 13 amino acids. V shed 1 base and J shed 3 bases, with 5 bases lying between them. The CDR3 spells CASSLSSGNTIYF. CDR3 nucleotide sequence: TGTGCCAGCAGCTTGTCCAGTGGAAACACCATATATTTT.